The rows below give T cell receptor beta chains drawn from one sample of a study of T cell repertoires in cytomegalovirus infection. TCRdb used MiXCR to reprocess the reads, holding one entry per CDR3 protein. This table holds roughly 500,000 distinct CDR3 sequences, 16% found once. Material: CD8+ T cells from PBMCs. Receptors originate from a human donor in good health (CMV status not recorded). Some clones in this sample may be carry-over from other donors' samples. The CDR3 runs from the conserved cysteine through the conserved F or W. A D gene is named only where the DNA matches it firmly. Size values are once, few and many counts, or a class for expanded clones, and some rows have none.

v_gene	abundance	d_gene	j_gene	CDR3nt	CDR3aa
TRBV6-1	-	TRBD2	TRBJ2-7	TGTGCCAGCACTCCTCGAGCGGGAGGCTACGAGCAGTACTTC	CASTPRAGGYEQYF
TRBV6-6	-	-	TRBJ1-5	TGTGCCAGCAGTTACTCGCAAGTAAATAGCAATCAGCCCCAGCATTTT	CASSYSQVNSNQPQHF
TRBV27	many	TRBD1	TRBJ1-1	TGTGCCAGCAGTTACCTTCGGGACAGTTCGAACACTGAAGCTTTCTTT	CASSYLRDSSNTEAFF
TRBV6-1	many	-	TRBJ2-7	TGTGCCAGCACCTCGTCCGACCCAACTTCCTACGAGCAGTACTTC	CASTSSDPTSYEQYF
TRBV7-6	many	-	TRBJ2-5	TGTGCCAGCAGCTCTTCAGGGGTCGGGGAGACCCAGTACTTC	CASSSSGVGETQYF
TRBV7-9	many	-	TRBJ2-5	TGTGCCAGCGGACTTACCGGGACGGGAGAGGAGACCCAGTACTTC	CASGLTGTGEETQYF
TRBV12-3/TRBV12-4	many	TRBD1	TRBJ1-1	TGTGCCAGCAGTGGATCAGACAGGGGGCCTAACACTGAAGCTTTCTTT	CASSGSDRGPNTEAFF
TRBV12-3/TRBV12-4	many	-	TRBJ2-5	TGTGCCAGCGGCCCCGCGGATCAAGAGACCCAGTACTTC	CASGPADQETQYF
TRBV7-3	many	TRBD1	TRBJ1-1	TGTGCCAGCAGCGAAGGTGGGACAGCGAACACTGAAGCTTTCTTT	CASSEGGTANTEAFF
TRBV27	many	TRBD2	TRBJ2-1	TGTGCCAGCATGGGACTAGCGGCTTACAATGAGCAGTTCTTC	CASMGLAAYNEQFF
TRBV28	-	-	TRBJ1-1	TGTGCCAGCAGTTCATACAGGGAAGGGAACACTGAAGCTTTCTTT	CASSSYREGNTEAFF
TRBV27	many	TRBD1	TRBJ1-1	TGTGCCAGCAGTTTAGGCAGGGGGTGGACTGAAGCTTTCTTT	CASSLGRGWTEAFF
TRBV12-5	many	-	TRBJ2-2	TGTGCTAGTGGTTTGGTACGGGCCAGTAGCGCCGGCGGGGAGCTGTTTTTT	CASGLVRASSAGGELFF
TRBV20-1	few	TRBD2	TRBJ2-4	TGCAGTGCTAGAGGTGATCTGGCGGGAGTTAAAAACATTCAGTACTTC	CSARGDLAGVKNIQYF
TRBV7-9	many	-	TRBJ2-2	TGTGCCAGCAGCCGTGGGACAACGAACACCGGGGAGCTGTTTTTT	CASSRGTTNTGELFF
TRBV28	few	TRBD2	TRBJ2-1	TGTGCCAGCAGTTTAGTAGCGGGGGGTGGGTATGAGCAGTTCTTC	CASSLVAGGGYEQFF
TRBV10-3	many	TRBD1	TRBJ1-5	TGTGCCATCAGTGAAGGGACAGGGAATCAGCCCCAGCATTTT	CAISEGTGNQPQHF
TRBV4-2	many	-	TRBJ2-1	TGTGCCAGCAGCCAAGATGTGACACCCCTTTCCTACAATGAGCAGTTCTTC	CASSQDVTPLSYNEQFF
TRBV6-6	many	TRBD1	TRBJ2-7	TGTGCCAGCAGTAACCCGGACAGGGCCTACGAGCAGTACTTC	CASSNPDRAYEQYF
TRBV28	many	TRBD1	TRBJ1-5	TGTGCCAGCAGGCTTGGACAGGGTGCCAATCAGCCCCAGCATTTT	CASRLGQGANQPQHF
TRBV28	few	-	TRBJ2-1	TGTGCCAGCAAGTATACGGGCAAGGAGAATGAGCAGTTCTTC	CASKYTGKENEQFF
TRBV5-1	-	-	TRBJ2-7	TGCGCCAGCAGCTTTCCGACTGCTTACGAGCAGTACTTC	CASSFPTAYEQYF
TRBV6-5	-	TRBD2	TRBJ2-2	TGTGCCAGCAGTCTTAGCGGGGGGGCTGTCGGGGAGCTGTTTTTT	CASSLSGGAVGELFF
TRBV7-8	many	-	TRBJ2-5	TGTGCCAGCAGCGGGTCTCTCGAGACCCAGTACTTC	CASSGSLETQYF
TRBV28	few	TRBD1	TRBJ2-5	TGTGCCAGCAGGGCGACAGGGGCCCTCCAAGAGACCCAGTACTTC	CASRATGALQETQYF
TRBV7-9	many	TRBD2	TRBJ2-1	TGTGCCAGCAGCACGACTAGCGGGGGAGGATATGAGCAGTTCTTC	CASSTTSGGGYEQFF
TRBV7-8	-	-	TRBJ1-5	TGTGCTAGCAGCACGACATGTAGCAATCAGCCCCAGCATTTT	CASSTTCSNQPQHF
TRBV5-6	-	-	TRBJ2-7	TGTGCCAGCAGCTTCAAGGGGCAGTATATGGACTACGAGCAGTACTTC	CASSFKGQYMDYEQYF
TRBV30	many	TRBD1	TRBJ1-5	TGTGCCTGGGGGACAGGAATGAGCAATCAGCCCCAGCATTTT	CAWGTGMSNQPQHF
TRBV27	-	-	TRBJ2-7	TGTGCCAGCACGAATAAACAGGGTAGTTCCTACGAGCAGTACTTC	CASTNKQGSSYEQYF
TRBV9	few	TRBD2	TRBJ2-3	TGTGCCAGCAGCGTAGAGGGCACTAGCGGTGCTAGCACAGATACGCAGTATTTT	CASSVEGTSGASTDTQYF
TRBV4-1	-	-	TRBJ2-7	TGCGCCAGCAGCCCACGGGGTGATGGGGAGCAGTACTTC	CASSPRGDGEQYF
TRBV7-2	many	-	TRBJ2-5	TGTGCCAGCAGCTTACAAAGAGGGCTACAAGAGACCCAGTACTTC	CASSLQRGLQETQYF
TRBV4-1	-	TRBD1	TRBJ1-5	TGCGCCAGCAGCCAAAGCCGAAGAGACAGGGGAATCCAGCCCCAGCATTTT	CASSQSRRDRGIQPQHF
TRBV5-6	many	-	TRBJ1-1	TGTGCCAGCAGTTTAATGGGGCGCGGGAACACTGAAGCTTTCTTT	CASSLMGRGNTEAFF
TRBV2	many	-	TRBJ2-3	TGTGCCAGCACCGAAAGTGTTCCCACAGATACGCAGTATTTT	CASTESVPTDTQYF
TRBV12-3/TRBV12-4	many	TRBD2	TRBJ2-5	TGTGCCAGCAGTTTAAGCGGGGGGTGGCAAGAGACCCAGTACTTC	CASSLSGGWQETQYF
TRBV4-1	-	-	TRBJ2-2	TGCGCCAGCAGCCAAACGGCCTACGGCACCGGGGAGCTGTTTTTT	CASSQTAYGTGELFF
TRBV27	few	TRBD1	TRBJ2-1	TGTGCCAGCAGTATAAACAGGGGGCGCGACAATGAGCAGTTCTTC	CASSINRGRDNEQFF
TRBV6-1	-	TRBD2	TRBJ2-7	TGTGCCAGCAGTGAACTAGCGGTCTCCTACGAGCAGTACTTC	CASSELAVSYEQYF
TRBV7-6	many	TRBD1	TRBJ2-7	TGTGCCAGCAGCTTTGGGGACAGCTACGAGCAGTACTTC	CASSFGDSYEQYF
TRBV25-1	few	-	TRBJ1-1	TGTGCCACCCAGGGTTTAGGCACTGAAGCTTTCTTT	CATQGLGTEAFF
TRBV11-2	many	-	TRBJ1-6	TGTGCCAGCAGCTCGTGGAGAAGGGGGGAGGAAAATTCACCCCTCCACTTT	CASSSWRRGEENSPLHF
TRBV11-1	many	TRBD2	TRBJ2-3	TGTGCCAGCAGCTCCCTAGCGGACCGCACAGATACGCAGTATTTT	CASSSLADRTDTQYF
TRBV15	-	-	TRBJ1-5	TGTGCCACCAGCAGGAGGGGGGGGAATCAGCCCCAGCATTTT	CATSRRGGNQPQHF
TRBV7-9	few	TRBD1	TRBJ2-2	TGTGCCAGCAGCTGGACAGGGACCGGGGAGCTGTTTTTT	CASSWTGTGELFF
TRBV7-9	few	TRBD1	TRBJ2-3	TGTGCCAGCAGCAGCCCGACAGGGTCTAGCACAGATACGCAGTATTTT	CASSSPTGSSTDTQYF
TRBV7-3	many	TRBD2	TRBJ2-7	TGTGCCAGCAGCTTAGGACTAGGTAGCTCCTACGAGCAGTACTTC	CASSLGLGSSYEQYF
TRBV7-2	many	-	TRBJ2-1	TGTGCCAGCAGCTTACAGGGTTCGTCCTACAATGAGCAGTTCTTC	CASSLQGSSYNEQFF
TRBV20-1	few	-	TRBJ2-5	TGCAGTGCTAGAGATCCCACCCAAGAGACCCAGTACTTC	CSARDPTQETQYF
TRBV7-2	many	-	TRBJ1-1	TGTGCCAGCAGCGCCCGGGGGGAGTGGAACACTGAAGCTTTCTTT	CASSARGEWNTEAFF